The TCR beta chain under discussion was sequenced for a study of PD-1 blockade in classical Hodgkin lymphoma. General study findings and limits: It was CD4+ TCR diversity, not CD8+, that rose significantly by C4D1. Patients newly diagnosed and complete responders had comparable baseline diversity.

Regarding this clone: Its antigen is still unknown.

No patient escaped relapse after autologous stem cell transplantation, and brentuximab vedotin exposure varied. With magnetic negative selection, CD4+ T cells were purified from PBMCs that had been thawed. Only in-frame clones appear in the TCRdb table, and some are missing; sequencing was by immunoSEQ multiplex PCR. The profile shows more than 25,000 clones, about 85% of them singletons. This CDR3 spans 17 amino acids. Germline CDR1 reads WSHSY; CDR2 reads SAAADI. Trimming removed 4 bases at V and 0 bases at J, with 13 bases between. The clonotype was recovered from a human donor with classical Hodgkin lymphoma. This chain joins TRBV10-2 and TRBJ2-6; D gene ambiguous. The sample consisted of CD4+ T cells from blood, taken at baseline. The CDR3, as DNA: TGCGCCAGCAGTGGTCGTCAGGAGAGCTCTGGGGCCAACGTCCTGACTTTC. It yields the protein CASSGRQESSGANVLTF.